The next 27 T cell receptor beta chains were all read from a single sample in a study of Graves' ophthalmopathy and Graves' hyperthyroidism. As the template, RNA transcripts were used to amplify TCR beta CDR3 regions. Following a first-round RT-PCR that used HTBI primers, a second-round multiplex PCR was carried out. TCRdb re-derived calls from the multiplex PCR reads in MiXCR, one entry per CDR3 protein. The sample carries about 660,000 distinct CDR3 sequences, just over 40% recorded once. The sequencing input was peripheral blood. Receptor source: an adult man with Graves' ophthalmopathy.

Points on this clonotype: Relative to the germline gene, one junction end is altered; a read error may explain this. The chain recombines TRBV10-3 with TRBJ1-1; TRBD1 agrees at 7 bases. The CDR3 is 13 amino acids. The V gene's germline CDR1 is ENHRY and CDR2 SYGVKD. CDR3 loop: CASRGIMNTEASF. The CDR3 bases are TGTGCCAGCAGGGGGATTATGAACACTGAAGCTTCCTTT.

The chain has TRBV19 and TRBJ1-1; 8 bases agree with TRBD1. The CDR3 spans 15 residues. The germline CDR1 and CDR2 sequences are LNHDA and SQIVND (reference sequence). The ends lost 5 bases at V and 0 bases at J; junction bases unmatched: 5. The CDR3 DNA follows: TGTGCCAGTAGTTCCCAGGGGGCAATGAACACTGAAGCTTTCTTT. It translates to CASSSQGAMNTEAFF.

This clonotype was recorded a few times. V gene TRBV6-5 combines with J gene TRBJ2-5, with unresolved D. CDR1 and CDR2 (germline): MNHEY, SVGAGI. The CDR3 is 14 residues long. V lost 7 bases, J lost 2 bases, and 14 bases lay in between. CDR3 protein: CASTPRKGQETQYF. As DNA, the CDR3 is TGTGCCAGCACCCCCAGGAAGGGTCAAGAGACCCAGTACTTC.

The chain employs TRBV7-2 and TRBJ1-6; D perhaps matches TRBD1 (5 bases). Trimming took off 6 bases at V and 9 bases at J, with 18 bases between the two ends. The germline V gene has CDR1 SGHTA and CDR2 FQGNSA. The CDR3 consists of 15 residues. The CDR3: CASRSGTFQVSPLHF. The CDR3 DNA reads TGTGCCAGCAGGTCCGGGACTTTTCAGGTTTCACCCCTCCACTTT.

In regard to this clonotype: As the CDR3 is not closed by the conserved phenylalanine or tryptophan, this likely results from a read error. The chain couples TRBV10-3 to TRBJ1-1; 7 nucleotides agree with TRBD1. The CDR3 spans 11 residues. V lost 11 bases and J lost 8; bases outside the gene matches: 8. Germline V gene lookup returns CDR1 ENHRY and CDR2 SYGVKD. The CDR3 reads CAVQGGTEAFS. CDR3 sequence (DNA): TGTGCCGTCCAGGGGGGGACCGAAGCTTTCTCT.

The chain employs TRBV30 and TRBJ1-2; D unclear. Trimming took 0 bases from V and 5 from J, leaving 7 bases between them. Germline loops: CDR1 GTSNPN, CDR2 SVGIG (reference sequence). CDR3 length: 12 amino acids. In nucleotides, the CDR3 is TGTGCCTGGAGTGTATCGGGGTATGGCTACACCTTC. Translated: CAWSVSGYGYTF.

The chain has TRBV11-3 and TRBJ2-5, with TRBD1 identical over 8 bases. CDR1 is SGHNT and CDR2 is YENEEA in the germline V gene. V was pared by 4 bases and J by 7 bases, with 8 bases of the junction left unmatched. The CDR3 runs 14 residues. CDR3 residues: CASSWDRTPGTQYF. CDR3 coding DNA: TGTGCCAGCAGCTGGGACAGGACGCCCGGGACCCAGTACTTC. Together with reference TRBV11-3 and TRBJ2-5, the CDR3 gives the full variable domain: EAGVVQSPRYKIIEKKQPVAFWCNPISGHNTLYWYLQNLGQGPELLIRYENEEAVDDSQLPKDRFSAERLKGVDSTLKIQPAELGDSAVYLCASSWDRTPGTQYFGPGTRLLVL.

This clonotype was detected many times. The J gene is TRBJ1-1, the V gene TRBV29-1, with TRBD1 matching over 7 bases. Trimming removed 8 bases from V and 3 bases from J; junction bases left unmatched: 3. CDR1 is SQVTM, CDR2 ANQGSEA, per germline. CDR3 length equals 11 residues. The CDR3 protein is CSFRGDTEAFF. Here the CDR3 DNA reads TGCAGCTTCAGGGGGGACACTGAAGCTTTCTTT.

This chain links TRBV5-1 with TRBJ2-7, with D possibly TRBD2 on 5 matching bases. Germline CDR1 and CDR2: SGHRS and YFSETQ. The CDR3 is 15 amino acids. V gave up 4 bases and J gave up 3 bases, with 17 bases separating them. The CDR3 coding sequence is TGCGCCAGCAGCCCGCGGTCCGGGAACGACTACGAGCAGTACTTC. It specifies CASSPRSGNDYEQYF.

This clonotype has a handful of counts. The V and J genes are TRBV5-8 and TRBJ2-7; D uncertain. The V end was cut by 0 bases, the J end by 2 bases, with 9 bases between. Germline assignment: CDR1 SGHTS and CDR2 YDEGEE. The CDR3 has 14 residues. The CDR3: CASSLVALTYEQYF. CDR3 in DNA: TGTGCCAGCAGCTTGGTCGCATTAACCTACGAGCAGTACTTC.

The V and J genes are TRBV11-2 and TRBJ1-1, with 7 positions matching TRBD1. The CDR3 totals 14 residues. Germline V gene data show CDR1 as SGHAT and CDR2 as FQNNGV. With V trimmed by 5 bases and J by 3 bases, 6 bases remained unmatched. The CDR3 spells CASSAGTAYTEAFF. CDR3 DNA sequence: TGTGCCAGCAGCGCCGGGACAGCTTACACTGAAGCTTTCTTT.

This clonotype was seen a handful of times. This chain connects TRBV6-1 to TRBJ1-2; 7 nucleotides align to TRBD1. The V and J ends lost 2 bases and 1 base, in that order; junction bases with no gene match: 10. This CDR3 has 17 residues. Germline CDR1 and CDR2: MNHNS and SASEGT. This chain's CDR3 is CASSELGGRSFNYGYTF. The CDR3 nucleotides are TGTGCCAGCAGTGAATTAGGGGGCCGATCGTTTAACTATGGCTACACCTTC.

This clonotype is a singleton in its sample. The rearrangement uses TRBV20-1 and TRBJ1-6, with D possibly being TRBD1 (5 bases). Germline CDR1 and CDR2: DFQATT and SNEGSKA (reference sequence). V lost 0 bases, J lost 9 bases, and 15 bases lay in between. The CDR3 spans 15 residues. This CDR3 reads CSARDLAGDTSPLHF. CDR3 coding DNA: TGCAGTGCTAGAGATCTAGCGGGGGATACTTCACCCCTCCACTTT.

As concerns this clonotype: This may come from a read error, since a much larger clone is one base off. The V gene is TRBV25-1, the J gene TRBJ2-7; D unresolved. The germline gives CDR1 MGHDK, CDR2 SYGVNS. The ends were cut back, 7 bases at V and 3 bases at J, with 7 bases in the middle. The length of the CDR3 is 11 residues. The CDR3 bases are TGTGCCAGCACGGGTATCTACGAGCAGTACTTC. It specifies CASTGIYEQYF.

On this clonotype itself: Compared with germline, one end of the junction differs, possibly owing to a read error. The chain employs TRBV19 and TRBJ1-1; 9 bases are a match to TRBD1. Germline CDR1 is LNHDA and CDR2 is SQIVND (reference sequence). The CDR3 covers 15 residues. The CDR3 DNA reads as TGTGCCAGTAGGGAACAGGGGGCGGTGAACAATGAAGCTTTCTTT. It translates to CASREQGAVNNEAFF.

The chain couples TRBV10-3 to TRBJ1-5, with a tentative D call TRBD1 (6 bases). Looked up from germline, CDR1 is ENHRY and CDR2 is SYGVKD. The CDR3 is made up of 14 amino acids. Trimming left V 2 bases short and J 6 bases short, with 11 bases between. CDR3: CAISETGIGQPQHF. The CDR3 DNA sequence: TGTGCCATCAGTGAGACAGGGATCGGTCAGCCCCAGCATTTT.

This clonotype has only a few counts. The chain uses TRBV2 and TRBJ2-3, with 12 positions matching TRBD2. CDR1 is SNHLY, CDR2 FYNNEI, per germline. V shed 7 bases, J shed 6 bases, and the junction held 17 bases outside the gene matches. This CDR3 is 18 amino acids long. CDR3 sequence: CASNLPIGLAGSTDTQYF. The DNA for the CDR3 is TGTGCCAGCAACCTCCCGATCGGACTAGCGGGATCAACGGATACGCAGTATTTT.

This clonotype was recorded at least ten times. This rearrangement joins TRBV9 to TRBJ2-7, with 10 bases fitting TRBD1. Germline V lookup: CDR1 SGDLS, CDR2 YYNGEE. The V gene end was trimmed by 5 bases and the J gene end by 3 bases; junction bases not matched to a gene: 5. This CDR3 comprises 14 residues. CDR3 region: CASSPGTGDYEQYF. The CDR3 nucleotides are TGTGCCAGCAGTCCCGGGACAGGGGACTACGAGCAGTACTTC.

In this sample, this clonotype turned up once. The chain employs TRBV7-9 and TRBJ2-5; D perhaps matches TRBD1 (6 bases). Deletions cut 5 bases from V and 4 bases from J, with 20 bases between. CDR1 and CDR2 (germline): SEHNR, FQNEAQ (reference sequence). The CDR3 has 16 residues. CDR3 nucleotide sequence: TGTGCCAGCAGCATAGGGGGAGTAGGCGAGCTAGAGACCCAGTACTTC. Translated, it gives CASSIGGVGELETQYF.

Here the CDR3 DNA reads TGTGCCAGCAGTTTACGGGACAACCAATACACCGGGGAGCTGTTTTTT. It is translated as CASSLRDNQYTGELFF. The chain uses TRBV12-3 or TRBV12-4 and TRBJ2-2; possible D gene TRBD1, 6 bases. V was pared by 2 bases and J by 3 bases, with 13 bases between. The CDR3 contains 16 residues.

This clonotype was detected a few times. The chain carries TRBV11-2 and TRBJ2-2, with D maybe TRBD1 (6 bases). This CDR3 is 17 amino acids long. Trimming took 3 bases from V and 2 from J, leaving 16 bases between them. Germline values: CDR1 SGHAT, CDR2 FQNNGV. The CDR3 DNA sequence: TGTGCCAGCAGCTTCCGCGGGCAGGGGTACAACACCGGGGAGCTGTTTTTT. Translating it yields CASSFRGQGYNTGELFF.

This clonotype was counted at least ten times. The J gene is TRBJ2-7, the V gene TRBV4-2; 11 bases agree with TRBD2. This CDR3 comprises 16 residues. Germline trimming cut 0 bases from V and 0 bases from J; bases unmatched to any gene: 1. Germline CDR1 and CDR2: LGHNA and YNFKEQ. Here the CDR3 reads CASSQELAGASYEQYF. Here the CDR3 DNA reads TGTGCCAGCAGCCAAGAACTAGCGGGGGCCTCCTACGAGCAGTACTTC.

The gene calls are TRBV10-3 and TRBJ1-3, with D possibly TRBD1 on 5 matching bases. This CDR3 contains 15 residues. V was cut by 10 bases and J by 0 bases, with 16 bases left in between. From germline, CDR1 is ENHRY and CDR2 SYGVKD. The CDR3 reads CASTSRADSGNTIYF. For the CDR3, the DNA is TGTGCCAGCACCTCCAGGGCCGACTCTGGAAACACCATATATTTT.

The chain couples TRBV14 to TRBJ1-1; 8 bases match TRBD1. From germline, CDR1 is SGHDN and CDR2 FVKESK. CDR3 length equals 14 residues. After removal of 3 bases from V and 4 bases from J, the junction contained 4 bases not matched to a gene. The CDR3 is CASSHVTGGTEAFF. The CDR3 DNA is TGTGCCAGCAGCCATGTCACAGGGGGCACTGAAGCTTTCTTT.

There are a few counts of this clonotype. The rearrangement joins TRBV18 to TRBJ2-7; unclear D gene. CDR3 length: 12 amino acids. V shed 6 bases and J shed 6 bases, with 12 bases lying between them. Germline V gives CDR1 KGHSH, CDR2 LQKENI. The CDR3 sequence is CASSQDGSEQYF. CDR3 in DNA: TGTGCCAGCTCCCAGGACGGAAGCGAGCAGTACTTC.

This clonotype was counted a few times. The V call is TRBV10-3, the J call TRBJ2-3, with D perhaps given as TRBD1 or TRBD2 (6 bases each). Germline V gene sequence: CDR1 ENHRY, CDR2 SYGVKD. Deletions cut 2 bases from V and 11 bases from J, with 8 bases between. The CDR3 contains 11 residues. The CDR3 region is CAISEGGLQYF. Here the CDR3 DNA reads TGTGCCATCAGTGAGGGGGGGCTGCAGTATTTT.

In DNA, the CDR3 is TGTGCCAGCAGCTTAAGACCCCTAGCGGGACGGGAGACCCAGTACTTC. This encodes CASSLRPLAGRETQYF. The gene calls are TRBV7-9 and TRBJ2-5, with 9 bases identical to TRBD2. The J segment lost 5 bases and the V segment lost 2 bases, leaving 9 bases of the junction unmatched. Germline assignment: CDR1 SEHNR and CDR2 FQNEAQ (reference sequence). The CDR3 has 16 residues.